This TCR beta chain was identified in a study of cytomegalovirus exposure and HLA in healthy donors. Study findings and constraints: In the approximately 120 validation repertoires, a later analysis found that first-cohort TCR clusters tended to co-occur.

Turning to this clone: The antigen is unknown.

Repertoires were generated with immunoSEQ multiplex PCR, while TCRdb's copy carries only in-frame clones and drops some. The data contain over 100,000 clones, roughly 89% of them singletons. This clonotype originated in a woman younger than 35 in good health and CMV-seronegative. Sequenced material: PBMCs.

The CDR3 loop reads CASSPERGQGARVYGYTF. CDR3 coding DNA: TGTGCCAGCAGCCCCGAACGTGGACAGGGGGCGCGTGTCTATGGCTACACCTTC. The chain has TRBV7-2 and TRBJ1-2; 11 nucleotides line up with TRBD1. Germline V gene data show CDR1 as SGHTA and CDR2 as FQGNSA. The CDR3 consists of 18 residues. Germline trimming cut 5 bases from V and 4 bases from J; bases unmatched to any gene: 15. Using reference TRBV7-2 and TRBJ1-2 for the parts outside the CDR3, the full variable domain is GAGVSQSPSNKVTEKGKDVELRCDPISGHTALYWYRQSLGQGLEFLIYFQGNSAPDKSGLPSDRFSAERTGGSVSTLTIQRTQQEDSAVYLCASSPERGQGARVYGYTFGSGTRLTVV.